The TCR beta chain described here comes from a study of cytotoxic CD8 clonotypes in ibrutinib-treated CLL. Depth targeted 1 in 200,000 to 1 in 1 million T cells, averaging around 10x coverage per clonotype. Produced via immunoSEQ multiplex PCR; TCRdb's table is partial and in-frame only. The sample yields around 33,000 clones, about 50% seen once. CDR3 length: 14 amino acids. The germline V and J ends were trimmed by 2 bases and 1 base, with 10 bases remaining between them. Per the germline V gene, CDR1 is SGHRS and CDR2 is YFSETQ. This rearrangement joins TRBV5-1 to TRBJ2-7; TRBD1 might be the D (6 bases). The receptor was derived from a human donor with chronic lymphocytic leukemia. Source: PBMCs, taken before ibrutinib treatment. The CDR3 DNA is TGCGCCAGCAGCTTTTGGGACAATTCCTACGAGCAGTACTTC. This sequence encodes CASSFWDNSYEQYF.